This TCR beta chain stems from a study of OX40 agonist ivuxolimab in advanced cancers. For the study at large: Ivuxolimab, an antibody acting as an agonist of OX40 (CD134), was used to treat patients.

Libraries were prepared by immunoSEQ multiplex PCR; TCRdb keeps only in-frame clonotypes and omits some of them. Of 50,000 to 60,000 clones in the sample, approximately 86% are singletons; the top ten hold roughly 1.1%. The V and J ends lost 7 bases and 5 bases respectively, with 12 bases between them. The CDR3 totals 13 residues. Per the germline V gene, CDR1 is LNHDA and CDR2 is SQIVND (reference sequence). The rearrangement uses TRBV19 and TRBJ1-5; D not resolved. The sequencing used CD4+ or CD8+ T cells sorted from blood, collected in a trial of the OX40 agonist ivuxolimab. This TCR derives from an adult with an advanced solid tumor such as melanoma, head and neck, liver or kidney cancer. DNA for the CDR3: TGTGCCAGTACGGGGAGCGATTATCAGCCCCAGCATTTT. It translates to CASTGSDYQPQHF.